This T cell receptor beta chain was sequenced in a study of T cells in tumors and immune-related adverse events (dated by TCRdb to the early 2020s). V was cut back by 1 base and J by 0 bases, leaving a gap of 10 bases between them. The germline V gene supplies CDR1 LGHNA and CDR2 YSLEER. The CDR3 runs 15 residues from the cysteine to the phenylalanine. This entry keeps only the CDR3 DNA: 45 bases, framed from base 1. The treatment or condition label, as the study defines it: nivolumab (PD-1 blockade) given before sampling. The DNeasy Blood and Tissue Kit was used to extract DNA from formalin-fixed paraffin-embedded specimens. The TCR beta locus was amplified and sequenced with the immunoSEQ assay, yielding bulk TCR Vbeta CDR3 data. The study's own analysis went as follows. Non-productive CDR3s, sequences shorter than 7 amino acids, and those not starting with C or ending with F/W were excluded. Analysis was restricted to specimens with at least 1000 reads, and clonotypes were defined at the amino acid level. Clonality was calculated as 1 minus Pielou's evenness. Library sizes were equalized by abundance-weighted random subsampling with replacement, repeated 100 times to report 95% confidence intervals. Repertoire overlap was quantified with the Morisita overlap index, and the top 40 clones per specimen were checked for overlap with the irAE. TCRdb stores this immuneACCESS table with in-frame sequences only. Part of the clones is absent; in the studies checked, under half of the shortfall reflects unresolved V genes, and no reason is known for the rest. The DNA gave D and trimming, while V, J and clone size come from that table. The sample table lists around 10,000 clones, under 95% of them with a count of one. The ten largest make up more than 1.4% of the sample.

Of note for this clone: Its antigen remains unidentified. No base-level quality is on record; no much larger clone is a single base apart.

This clonotype originated in a female donor with metastatic renal cell carcinoma. Here the sequenced sample was lymph node tissue, taken from a patient treated with anti-PD-1 therapy. The V gene is TRBV4-3 and the J gene is TRBJ2-7, with TRBD2 as a weak D call on 6 bases. The DNA is TGCGCCAGCAGCCAAGGCCGGGGGATCTCCTACGAGCAGTACTTC. Translated, it gives CASSQGRGISYEQYF.